This T cell receptor beta chain is drawn from a study of identical twins. This CDR3 is 14 amino acids long. V lost 5 bases and J lost 2, with 13 bases in between. In germline, CDR1 is SEHNR, CDR2 FQNEAQ (reference sequence). TCRdb re-derived calls from the 5' RACE reads in MiXCR, one entry per CDR3 protein. The data contain roughly 260,000 distinct CDR3 sequences, 7.5% of them seen just once; the ten biggest clones take up about 5.8%. This clonotype was detected only a few times. These data were also reused for a study on yellow fever vaccine responses in identical twins. From that paper: Twins reportedly had a vaccine T cell response that seemed partly convergent, partly personalized.

The source of this sequence is a woman aged 18-29 years in good health. The rearrangement joins TRBV7-9 to TRBJ2-7; TRBD1 or TRBD2 may be the D gene (5 bases each). Sequencing used CD8+ T cells sorted from blood. The CDR3 sequence is CASSMDKGPYEQYF. As DNA, the CDR3 is TGTGCCAGCAGCATGGACAAGGGACCCTACGAGCAGTACTTC. The full variable domain, rest sourced from reference TRBV7-9 and TRBJ2-7, is DTGVSQNPRHKITKRGQNVTFRCDPISEHNRLYWYRQTLGQGPEFLTYFQNEAQLEKSRLLSDRFSAERPKGSFSTLEIQRTEQGDSAMYLCASSMDKGPYEQYFGPGTRLTVT.